The source of this T cell receptor beta chain is a study of OX40 agonist ivuxolimab in advanced cancers. Study outcomes and limitations: In CD8+ T cells, expanded clones were on average more numerous than in CD4+.

Clones were read by immunoSEQ multiplex PCR, and TCRdb kept only the in-frame ones, dropping some. The sample carries 55,000 to 85,000 clones, about nine tenths recorded once. A remark on this clone: The antigen remains unidentified.

The CDR3 runs 13 residues. Between the trimmed V and J ends, which lost 4 bases and 4 bases, there was a span of 10 bases. Germline loops: CDR1 MNHEY, CDR2 SVGAGI. The sequence derives from an adult with an advanced solid tumor such as melanoma, head and neck, liver or kidney cancer. This chain links TRBV6-5 with TRBJ1-1; D gene unclear. The input for sequencing was CD4+ or CD8+ T cells sorted from blood, taken in a trial of the OX40 agonist ivuxolimab. CDR3 in DNA: TGTGCCAGCAGTTTTGACTGGACCACTGAAGCTTTCTTT. It encodes CASSFDWTTEAFF.